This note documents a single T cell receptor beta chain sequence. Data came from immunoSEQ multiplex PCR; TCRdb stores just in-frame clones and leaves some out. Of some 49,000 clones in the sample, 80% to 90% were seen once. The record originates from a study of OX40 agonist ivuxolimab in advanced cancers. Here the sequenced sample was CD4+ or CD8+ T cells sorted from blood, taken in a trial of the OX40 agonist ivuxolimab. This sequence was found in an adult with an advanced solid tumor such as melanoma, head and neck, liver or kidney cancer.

For the CDR3, the DNA is TGTGCCACCAGCAGAGATCTGGGACAGGGGGCTAGGCCCCAGCATTTT. It translates to CATSRDLGQGARPQHF. The rearrangement uses TRBV15 and TRBJ1-5; TRBD1 agrees at 12 bases. Unmatched junction bases numbered 6, after V lost 0 bases and J lost 9 bases. This CDR3 has 16 residues. The V gene's germline CDR1 is LNHNV and CDR2 YYDKDF (reference sequence).